The next 20 T cell receptor beta chains were all read from a single sample in a study of monozygotic twins with inflammatory bowel disease. TCRdb re-called the 5' RACE reads and catalogs CDR3 proteins one per entry, DNA excluded. This sample contains some 150,000 distinct CDR3 sequences. Sequencing was carried out using blood. These TCRs come from a human donor with ulcerative colitis or Crohn's disease, or a healthy co-twin of an affected twin (not recorded which).

The genes are TRBV20-1 and TRBJ2-7. CDR3 length: 11 residues. CDR1 is DFQATT, CDR2 SNEGSKA, per germline (reference sequence). The CDR3 loop is CSASETYEQYF.

J is TRBJ1-1 and V is TRBV4-1; the D gene TCRdb calls, TRBD1, cannot be checked with no DNA. CDR3 length: 14 amino acids. CDR1 is MGHRA, CDR2 YSYEKL, per germline. This chain's CDR3 is CASSQVGVPDEAFF.

The chain carries TRBV12-3 or TRBV12-4 and TRBJ1-5. This CDR3 region has 13 residues. Here the CDR3 reads CASTPQGPQPQHF.

V and J are TRBV7-9 and TRBJ2-3; absent DNA, TCRdb's TRBD1 call cannot be checked. The V gene's germline CDR1 is SEHNR and CDR2 FQNEAQ (reference sequence). This CDR3 contains 14 residues. The CDR3 spells CASSTSQGPDTQYF.

V and J are TRBV3-1 and TRBJ1-1; TCRdb proposes TRBD1, but this gene call is untestable without DNA. The germline V gene has CDR1 LGHDT and CDR2 YNNKEL (reference sequence). The CDR3 extends over 16 amino acids. The CDR3 reads CASSQDPRAMNTEAFF. The complete variable domain, with remaining parts taken from reference TRBV3-1 and TRBJ1-1, reads DTAVSQTPKYLVTQMGNDKSIKCEQNLGHDTMYWYKQDSKKFLKIMFSYNNKELIINETVPNRFSPKSPDKAHLNLHINSLELGDSAVYFCASSQDPRAMNTEAFFGQGTRLTVV.

The chain couples TRBV28 to TRBJ2-3; the D call of TRBD2 rests on TCRdb alone, since no DNA is present to check it. Germline CDR1 reads MDHEN; CDR2 reads SYDVKM. This CDR3 is 15 amino acids long. The CDR3 spells CASSLLAGVTDTQYF.

This chain uses TRBV6-1 with TRBJ1-1; TCRdb calls TRBD1, which cannot be checked without DNA. The CDR3 is made up of 16 amino acids. Germline lookup yields CDR1 MNHNS and CDR2 SASEGT. This CDR3 reads CASSPMDRVANTEAFF.

This rearrangement joins TRBV12-3 or TRBV12-4 to TRBJ1-2; the D call of TRBD1 rests on TCRdb alone, since no DNA is present to check it. This CDR3 is 13 amino acids long. The CDR3 loop is CASSSLGGQGRTF.

The V and J genes are TRBV20-1 and TRBJ2-1; absent DNA, TCRdb's TRBD1 call cannot be checked. Germline loops: CDR1 DFQATT, CDR2 SNEGSKA (reference sequence). CDR3 length: 14 amino acids. CDR3 in amino acids: CSAQRGTGLDEQFF.

The V gene is TRBV5-1, the J gene TRBJ1-6. This CDR3 comprises 11 residues. Germline V gene sequence: CDR1 SGHRS, CDR2 YFSETQ. The CDR3 loop is CASSPNSPLHF. Based on the CDR3 plus reference TRBV5-1 and TRBJ1-6, the full variable domain is KAGVTQTPRYLIKTRGQQVTLSCSPISGHRSVSWYQQTPGQGLQFLFEYFSETQRNKGNFPGRFSGRQFSNSRSEMNVSTLELGDSALYLCASSPNSPLHFGNGTRLTVT.

This chain connects TRBV12-3 or TRBV12-4 to TRBJ1-2; TCRdb picks TRBD1, but there is no DNA to check that call. The CDR3 is made up of 15 amino acids. The CDR3 reads CASSSGTGIGYGYTF.

The V gene is TRBV5-1, the J gene TRBJ2-1; the D call of TRBD2 rests on TCRdb alone, since no DNA is present to check it. Germline lookup yields CDR1 SGHRS and CDR2 YFSETQ. This CDR3 is 15 amino acids long. This CDR3 reads CASSPPGLASLEQFF.

V and J are TRBV19 and TRBJ1-4. The V gene's germline CDR1 is LNHDA and CDR2 SQIVND (reference sequence). The CDR3 has 16 residues. This CDR3 is CASSPRGRATNEKLFF.

This rearrangement joins TRBV12-3 or TRBV12-4 to TRBJ1-6; with no DNA, the TCRdb D assignment of TRBD1 cannot be verified. There are 17 residues in the CDR3. CDR3 sequence: CASSPDRGRVKSSPLHF.

This chain uses TRBV5-1 with TRBJ2-3; with no DNA, the TCRdb D assignment of TRBD1 cannot be verified. This CDR3 is 16 amino acids long. CDR1 and CDR2 from the germline V gene are SGHRS and YFSETQ. CDR3 in amino acids: CASSLVERGGTDTQYF.

The chain is built from TRBV30 and TRBJ1-6. CDR1 and CDR2 from the germline V gene are GTSNPN and SVGIG (reference sequence). The CDR3 loop spans 17 amino acids. This CDR3 reads CAWSREFTTTYNSPLHF.

The V call is TRBV27, the J call TRBJ1-6. Germline CDR1 MNHEY, CDR2 SMNVEV (reference sequence). The CDR3 runs to 13 residues. The CDR3 sequence is CASSLSGNGPLHF.

This chain uses TRBV12-3 or TRBV12-4 with TRBJ2-3; TCRdb's D call, TRBD1, is unchecked because there is no DNA. This CDR3 is 13 amino acids long. CDR3: CASSFRGPDTQYF.

The V gene is TRBV20-1, the J gene TRBJ2-1; TCRdb names TRBD1, which stays unverified in the absence of DNA. This CDR3 is 13 amino acids long. Germline lookup yields CDR1 DFQATT and CDR2 SNEGSKA (reference sequence). CDR3 loop: CSASGTGENEQFF.

The V and J genes are TRBV10-3 and TRBJ2-7; there is no DNA to check the TCRdb D call of TRBD2. The length of the CDR3 is 15 residues. Germline V CDR1 and CDR2: ENHRY, SYGVKD. The CDR3 protein is CATKLAGGPDYEQYF.